This record covers a single T cell receptor (beta chain). This record comes from a study of OX40 agonist ivuxolimab in advanced cancers. Whole-study context: Antecedent anti-PD-1, anti-PD-L1 or anti-CTLA-4 therapy was permissible, with 30% to 50% having received some. Three partial responders included one hepatocellular carcinoma patient and two cutaneous melanoma patients.

The repertoire was sequenced with immunoSEQ multiplex PCR; TCRdb's copy has only in-frame clones and lacks some. The sample includes roughly 8,700 clones, roughly 89% seen only once; the top ten take around 4.4%. Trimming pared 2 bases from V and 2 bases from J, leaving 16 bases between. This CDR3 region has 16 residues. Germline V gene data show CDR1 as SGDLS and CDR2 as YYNGEE. Sequences were derived from CD4+ or CD8+ T cells sorted from blood, sampled in a trial of the OX40 agonist ivuxolimab. This receptor was taken from an adult with an advanced solid tumor such as melanoma, head and neck, liver or kidney cancer. The chain uses TRBV9 and TRBJ2-5; maybe TRBD2 (6 bases). The CDR3 DNA follows: TGTGCCAGCAGCGTTGGGGCTAGCGCGAGTCAAGAGACCCAGTACTTC. Its translation is CASSVGASASQETQYF.